This TCR beta chain was retrieved from a study of T cells after yellow fever vaccination. Findings of the study overall: Booster samples showed a return of most primary-vaccination clones (roughly 96% CD4, 80% to 90% CD8). Weaker in magnitude, the secondary response showed a faster peak on day 5 versus 15.

A universal primer site and UMIs were added as TCR cDNA was made by 5'RACE template switching. In TCRdb, the 5' RACE reads were re-called with MiXCR into one record per CDR3 protein. This sample has hundreds of thousands of distinct CDR3 sequences; 13% occur once, and the top ten carry around 15%. This clonotype was counted between two and nine times. Its antigen is currently unknown. There are 10 residues in the CDR3. Trimming pared 6 bases from V and 9 bases from J, leaving 9 bases between. CDR1 is DFQATT and CDR2 is SNEGSKA in the germline V gene (reference sequence). The source of this sequence is a man younger than 40 who received the YFV17D yellow fever vaccine. The starting material was PBMCs, obtained on the day of the yellow fever booster vaccination. J is TRBJ2-1 and V is TRBV20-1, with a possible D match to TRBD1 (6 bases). The CDR3 protein is CSARGREQFF. DNA for the CDR3: TGCAGTGCCAGGGGTCGTGAGCAGTTCTTC.